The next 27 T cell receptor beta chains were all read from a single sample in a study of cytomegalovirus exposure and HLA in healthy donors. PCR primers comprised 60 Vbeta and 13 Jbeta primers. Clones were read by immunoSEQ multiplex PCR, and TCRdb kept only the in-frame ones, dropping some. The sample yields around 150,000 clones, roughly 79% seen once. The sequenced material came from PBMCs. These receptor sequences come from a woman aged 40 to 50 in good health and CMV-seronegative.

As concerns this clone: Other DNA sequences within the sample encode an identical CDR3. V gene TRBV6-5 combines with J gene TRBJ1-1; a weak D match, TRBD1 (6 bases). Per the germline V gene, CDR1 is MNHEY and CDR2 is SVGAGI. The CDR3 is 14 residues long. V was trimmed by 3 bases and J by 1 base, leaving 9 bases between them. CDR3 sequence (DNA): TGTGCCAGCAGTTATCAGGGGACGAACACTGAAGCTTTCTTT. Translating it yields CASSYQGTNTEAFF.

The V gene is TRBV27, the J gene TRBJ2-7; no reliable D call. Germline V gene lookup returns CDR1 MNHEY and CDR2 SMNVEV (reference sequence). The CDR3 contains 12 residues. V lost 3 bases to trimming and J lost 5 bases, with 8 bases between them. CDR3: CASSLLGHEQYF. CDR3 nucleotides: TGTGCCAGCAGTTTGTTGGGCCACGAGCAGTACTTC.

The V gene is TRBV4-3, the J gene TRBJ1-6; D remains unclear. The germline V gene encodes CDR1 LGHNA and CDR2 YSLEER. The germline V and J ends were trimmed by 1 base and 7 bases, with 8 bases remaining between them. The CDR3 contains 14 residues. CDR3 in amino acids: CASSQVPGNSPLHF. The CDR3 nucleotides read TGCGCCAGCAGCCAAGTTCCCGGGAATTCACCCCTCCACTTT.

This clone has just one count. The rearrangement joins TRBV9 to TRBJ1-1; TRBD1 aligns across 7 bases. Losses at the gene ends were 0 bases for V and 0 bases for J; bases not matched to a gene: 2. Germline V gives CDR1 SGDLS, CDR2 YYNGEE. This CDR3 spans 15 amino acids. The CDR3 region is CASSVGGQLNTEAFF. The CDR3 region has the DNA TGTGCCAGCAGCGTAGGGGGACAGTTGAACACTGAAGCTTTCTTT.

The CDR3 nucleotides read TGTGCCAGCAGCTCGGCAGGTCACGGGGGCAATCAGCCCCAGCATTTT. It yields the protein CASSSAGHGGNQPQHF. The V call is TRBV7-9, the J call TRBJ1-5; no clear D. Germline V gene sequence: CDR1 SEHNR, CDR2 FQNEAQ (reference sequence). This CDR3 contains 16 residues. Trimming removed 4 bases at V and 2 bases at J, with 15 bases between.

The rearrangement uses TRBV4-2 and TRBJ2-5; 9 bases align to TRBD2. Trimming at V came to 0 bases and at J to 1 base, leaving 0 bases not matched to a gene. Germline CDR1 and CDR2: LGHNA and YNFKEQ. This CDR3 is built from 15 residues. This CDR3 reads CASSQERGGQETQYF. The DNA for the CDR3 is TGTGCCAGCAGCCAAGAGCGGGGGGGCCAAGAGACCCAGTACTTC.

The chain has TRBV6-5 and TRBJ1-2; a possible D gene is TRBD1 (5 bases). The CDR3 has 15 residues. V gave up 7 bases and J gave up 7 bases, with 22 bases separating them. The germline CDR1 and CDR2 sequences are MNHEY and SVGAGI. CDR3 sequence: CASTPADSLGFGYTF. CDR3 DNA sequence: TGTGCCAGCACCCCCGCTGACAGTTTAGGATTTGGCTACACCTTC.

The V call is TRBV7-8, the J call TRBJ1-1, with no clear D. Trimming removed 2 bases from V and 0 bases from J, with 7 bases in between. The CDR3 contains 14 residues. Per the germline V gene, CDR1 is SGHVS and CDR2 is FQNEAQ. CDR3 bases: TGTGCCAGCAGCTTACACAGTTTGAACACTGAAGCTTTCTTT. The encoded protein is CASSLHSLNTEAFF.

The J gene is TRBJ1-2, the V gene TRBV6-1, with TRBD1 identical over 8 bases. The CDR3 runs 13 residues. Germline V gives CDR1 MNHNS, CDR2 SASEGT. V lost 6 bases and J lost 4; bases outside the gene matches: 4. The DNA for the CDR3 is TGTGCCAGCAGCGGCGACAGGGGCTATGGCTACACCTTC. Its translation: CASSGDRGYGYTF.

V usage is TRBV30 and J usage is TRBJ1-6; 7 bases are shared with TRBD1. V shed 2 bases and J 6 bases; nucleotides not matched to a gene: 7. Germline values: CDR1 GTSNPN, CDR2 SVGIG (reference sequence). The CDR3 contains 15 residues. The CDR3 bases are TGTGCCTGGAGTCAACCAGGGGGAGGTAATTCACCCCTCCACTTT. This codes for CAWSQPGGGNSPLHF.

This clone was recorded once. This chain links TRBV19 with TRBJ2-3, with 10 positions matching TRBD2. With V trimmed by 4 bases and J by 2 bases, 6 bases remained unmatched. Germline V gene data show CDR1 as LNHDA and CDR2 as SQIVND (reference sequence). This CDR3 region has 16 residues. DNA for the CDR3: TGTGCCAGTAGTAAAGATAGCGGGGGGTTCACAGATACGCAGTATTTT. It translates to CASSKDSGGFTDTQYF.

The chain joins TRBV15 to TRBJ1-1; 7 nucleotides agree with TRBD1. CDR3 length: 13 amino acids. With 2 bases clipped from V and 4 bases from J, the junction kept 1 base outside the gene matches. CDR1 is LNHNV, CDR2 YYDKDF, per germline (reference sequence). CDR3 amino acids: CATSRQGGTEAFF. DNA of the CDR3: TGTGCCACCAGCAGACAGGGGGGCACTGAAGCTTTCTTT.

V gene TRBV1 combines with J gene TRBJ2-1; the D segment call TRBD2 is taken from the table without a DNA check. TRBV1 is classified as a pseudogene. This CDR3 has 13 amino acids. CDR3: CTSSQYLVNEQFF. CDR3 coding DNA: TGCACCAGCAGCCAATACCTAGTAAATGAGCAGTTCTTC.

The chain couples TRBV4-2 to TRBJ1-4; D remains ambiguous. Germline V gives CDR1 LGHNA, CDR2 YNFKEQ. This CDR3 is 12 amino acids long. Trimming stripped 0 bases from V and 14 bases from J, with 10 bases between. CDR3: CASSQDSPRLFF. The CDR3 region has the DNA TGTGCCAGCAGCCAAGATTCACCCAGGCTGTTTTTT.

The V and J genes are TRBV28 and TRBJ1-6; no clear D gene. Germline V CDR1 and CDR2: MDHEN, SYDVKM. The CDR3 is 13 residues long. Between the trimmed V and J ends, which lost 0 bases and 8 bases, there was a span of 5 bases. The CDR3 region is CASSLWQDSPLHF. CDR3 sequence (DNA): TGTGCCAGCAGTTTATGGCAGGATTCACCCCTCCACTTT.

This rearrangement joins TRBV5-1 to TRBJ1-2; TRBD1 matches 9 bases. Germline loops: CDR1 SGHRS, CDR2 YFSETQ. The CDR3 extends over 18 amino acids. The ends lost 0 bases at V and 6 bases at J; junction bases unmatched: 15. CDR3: CASSLGTGTGPSRDGYTF. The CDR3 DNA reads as TGCGCCAGCAGCTTGGGGACCGGGACAGGGCCTTCCAGGGATGGCTACACCTTC.

CDR3: CASSGGQPMDTQYF. The CDR3 bases are TGCGCCAGCAGCGGTGGACAGCCTATGGATACGCAGTATTTT. The J gene is TRBJ2-3, the V gene TRBV5-1, with D maybe TRBD1 (6 bases). Trimming removed 4 bases at V and 6 bases at J, with 15 bases between. This CDR3 comprises 14 residues. Germline CDR1 reads SGHRS; CDR2 reads YFSETQ.

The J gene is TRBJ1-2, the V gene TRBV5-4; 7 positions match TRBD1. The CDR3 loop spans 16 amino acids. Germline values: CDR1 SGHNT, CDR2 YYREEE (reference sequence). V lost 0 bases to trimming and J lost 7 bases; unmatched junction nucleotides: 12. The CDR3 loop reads CASSLVGRGPGGGYTF. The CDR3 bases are TGTGCCAGCAGCTTGGTGGGCAGGGGTCCAGGGGGTGGCTACACCTTC.

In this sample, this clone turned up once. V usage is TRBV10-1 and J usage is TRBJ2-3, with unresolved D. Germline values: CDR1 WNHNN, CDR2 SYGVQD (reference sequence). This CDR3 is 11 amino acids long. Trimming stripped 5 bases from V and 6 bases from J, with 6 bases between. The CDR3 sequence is CASSRVDTQYF. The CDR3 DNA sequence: TGCGCCAGCAGTCGGGTGGATACGCAGTATTTT.

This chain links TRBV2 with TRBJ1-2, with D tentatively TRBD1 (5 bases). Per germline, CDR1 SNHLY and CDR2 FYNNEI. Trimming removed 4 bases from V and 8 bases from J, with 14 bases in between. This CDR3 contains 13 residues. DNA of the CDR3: TGTGCCAGCAGTGTGGGCAGGGTGAGCGGCTACACCTTC. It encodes CASSVGRVSGYTF.

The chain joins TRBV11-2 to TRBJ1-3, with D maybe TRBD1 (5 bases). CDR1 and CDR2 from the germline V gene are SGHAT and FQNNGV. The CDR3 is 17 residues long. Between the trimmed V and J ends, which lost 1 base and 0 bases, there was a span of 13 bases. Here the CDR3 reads CASSLVWQGTSGNTIYF. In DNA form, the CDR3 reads TGTGCCAGCAGCTTAGTCTGGCAGGGAACCTCTGGAAACACCATATATTTT.

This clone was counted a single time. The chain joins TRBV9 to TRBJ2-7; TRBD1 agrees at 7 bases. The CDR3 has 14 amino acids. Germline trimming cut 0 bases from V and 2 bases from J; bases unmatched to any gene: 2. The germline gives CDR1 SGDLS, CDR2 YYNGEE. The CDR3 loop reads CASSVEGTAYEQYF. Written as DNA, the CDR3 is TGTGCCAGCAGCGTAGAAGGGACAGCCTACGAGCAGTACTTC.

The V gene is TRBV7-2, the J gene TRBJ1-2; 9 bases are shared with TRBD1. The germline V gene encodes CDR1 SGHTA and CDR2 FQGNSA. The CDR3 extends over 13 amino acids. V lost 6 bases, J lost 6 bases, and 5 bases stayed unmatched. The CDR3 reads CASSGTGRNGYTF. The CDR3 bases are TGTGCCAGCAGTGGGACAGGGCGGAATGGCTACACCTTC.

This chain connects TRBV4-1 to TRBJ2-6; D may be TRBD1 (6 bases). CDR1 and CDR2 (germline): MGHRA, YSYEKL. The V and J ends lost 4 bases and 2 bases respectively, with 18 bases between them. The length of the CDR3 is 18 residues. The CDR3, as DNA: TGCGCCAGCAGCCCCGGTGCAGGGGATAGTGCTGGGGCCAACGTCCTGACTTTC. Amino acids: CASSPGAGDSAGANVLTF.

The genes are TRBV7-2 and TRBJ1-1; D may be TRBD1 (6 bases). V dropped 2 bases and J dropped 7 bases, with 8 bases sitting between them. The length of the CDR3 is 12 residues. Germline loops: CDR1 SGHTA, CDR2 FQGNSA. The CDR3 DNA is TGTGCCAGCAGCTTAACAGGGAGTGAAGCTTTCTTT. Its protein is CASSLTGSEAFF.

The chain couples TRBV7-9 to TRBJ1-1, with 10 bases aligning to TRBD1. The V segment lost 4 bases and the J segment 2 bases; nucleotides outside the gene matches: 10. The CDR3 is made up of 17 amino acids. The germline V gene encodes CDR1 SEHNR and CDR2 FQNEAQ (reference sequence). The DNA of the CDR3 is TGTGCCAGCAGCTCCCCGACAGGGGGCGGTGGTAACACTGAAGCTTTCTTT. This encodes CASSSPTGGGGNTEAFF.

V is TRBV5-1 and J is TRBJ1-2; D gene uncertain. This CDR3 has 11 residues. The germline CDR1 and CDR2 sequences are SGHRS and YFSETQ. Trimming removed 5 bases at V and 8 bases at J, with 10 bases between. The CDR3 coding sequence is TGCGCCAGCAGTAGCCCCCGCGGCTACACCTTC. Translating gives CASSSPRGYTF. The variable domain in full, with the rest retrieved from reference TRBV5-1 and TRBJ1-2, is KAGVTQTPRYLIKTRGQQVTLSCSPISGHRSVSWYQQTPGQGLQFLFEYFSETQRNKGNFPGRFSGRQFSNSRSEMNVSTLELGDSALYLCASSSPRGYTFGSGTRLTVV.